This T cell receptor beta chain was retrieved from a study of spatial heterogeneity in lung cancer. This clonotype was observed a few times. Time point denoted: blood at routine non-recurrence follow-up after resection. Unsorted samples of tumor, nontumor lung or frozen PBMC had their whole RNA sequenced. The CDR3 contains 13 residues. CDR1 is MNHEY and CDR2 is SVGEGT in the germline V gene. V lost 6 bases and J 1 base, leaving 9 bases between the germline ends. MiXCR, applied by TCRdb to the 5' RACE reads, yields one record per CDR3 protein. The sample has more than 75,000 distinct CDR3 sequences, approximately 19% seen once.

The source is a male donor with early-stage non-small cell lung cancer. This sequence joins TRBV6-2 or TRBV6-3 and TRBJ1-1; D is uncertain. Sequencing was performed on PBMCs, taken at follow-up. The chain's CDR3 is CASRGNGNTEAFF. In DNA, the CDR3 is TGTGCCAGCAGGGGGAATGGGAACACTGAAGCTTTCTTT.